A selection of T cell receptor beta chains follows, all from one sample in a study of T cells in Graves' hyperthyroidism and ophthalmopathy. TCRdb itself ran the multiplex PCR reads through MiXCR, one entry per CDR3 protein. The table includes hundreds of thousands of distinct CDR3 sequences, 14% to 15% detected once. Sequencing used blood. The source of these receptors is a woman aged 30 to 39 with Graves' hyperthyroidism. The CDR3 runs from the conserved cysteine through the conserved F or W. Each record gives: J gene, CDR3 length, D gene, clone size, V gene, CDR3 DNA, CDR3 protein. The D gene is left open where the match is weak. Size is stated for part of the rows, as once, few or many counts, or as a class when the clone is expanded.

j_call: TRBJ1-2
cdr3_length: 12
d_call: .
clone_size: .
v_call: TRBV7-9
cdr3_nt: TGTGCCAGCAGCTTAGCCAGGAGTGGCTACACCTTC
cdr3_aa: CASSLARSGYTF

j_call: TRBJ1-1
cdr3_length: 12
d_call: .
clone_size: once
v_call: TRBV6-5
cdr3_nt: TGTGCCAGCAGTTACCGGGATGGGTTTGCTTTCTTT
cdr3_aa: CASSYRDGFAFF

j_call: TRBJ1-3
cdr3_length: 17
d_call: TRBD1
clone_size: few
v_call: TRBV7-9
cdr3_nt: TGTGCCAGCAGCAACCCGGACAGGGCTGTGCCTGGAAACACCATATATTTT
cdr3_aa: CASSNPDRAVPGNTIYF

j_call: TRBJ2-7
cdr3_length: 16
d_call: .
clone_size: .
v_call: TRBV15
cdr3_nt: TGTGCCACCAGCAGACAAGAGGGCCCATTAGGTGTCGAGCAGTACTTC
cdr3_aa: CATSRQEGPLGVEQYF

j_call: TRBJ2-1
cdr3_length: 13
d_call: .
clone_size: many
v_call: TRBV7-9
cdr3_nt: TGTGCCAGCAGCGCTACACTGGGCAATGAGCAGTTCTTC
cdr3_aa: CASSATLGNEQFF

j_call: TRBJ1-5
cdr3_length: 13
d_call: .
clone_size: .
v_call: TRBV12-3/TRBV12-4
cdr3_nt: TGTGCCAGCGGTTCCGTAAGCAATCAGCCCCAGCATTTT
cdr3_aa: CASGSVSNQPQHF

j_call: TRBJ2-5
cdr3_length: 14
d_call: TRBD2
clone_size: many
v_call: TRBV7-9
cdr3_nt: TGTGCCAGCAGCCACGGACTAGTTCTGGAGACCCAGTACTTC
cdr3_aa: CASSHGLVLETQYF

j_call: TRBJ2-7
cdr3_length: 12
d_call: .
clone_size: .
v_call: TRBV7-6
cdr3_nt: TGTGCCAGCAGCCCTGTAGGAGGTGAGCAGTACTTC
cdr3_aa: CASSPVGGEQYF

j_call: TRBJ2-7
cdr3_length: 16
d_call: TRBD2
clone_size: .
v_call: TRBV27
cdr3_nt: TGTGCCAGCAGCGTTACTAGCGGGAGGCCCTCCTACGAGCAGTACTTC
cdr3_aa: CASSVTSGRPSYEQYF

j_call: TRBJ2-2
cdr3_length: 13
d_call: .
clone_size: many
v_call: TRBV20-1
cdr3_nt: TGCAGTGCCCGATCGAGGCACACCGGGGAGCTGTTTTTT
cdr3_aa: CSARSRHTGELFF

j_call: TRBJ2-1
cdr3_length: 19
d_call: TRBD2
clone_size: .
v_call: TRBV2
cdr3_nt: TGTGCCAGCAGTGATTCGGGACTAGCGGGAACTGGGGACTACAATGAGCAGTTCTTC
cdr3_aa: CASSDSGLAGTGDYNEQFF

j_call: TRBJ2-7
cdr3_length: 16
d_call: TRBD2
clone_size: many
v_call: TRBV3-1
cdr3_nt: TGTGCCAGCAGCCAACCCATAGGGCGGGAGATCTACGAGCAGTACTTC
cdr3_aa: CASSQPIGREIYEQYF

j_call: TRBJ2-7
cdr3_length: 15
d_call: TRBD1
clone_size: few
v_call: TRBV24-1
cdr3_nt: TGTGCCACCAGTGATTCCGGGACAGGTGGGTACGAGCAGTACTTC
cdr3_aa: CATSDSGTGGYEQYF

j_call: TRBJ2-2
cdr3_length: 16
d_call: TRBD1
clone_size: few
v_call: TRBV7-9
cdr3_nt: TGTGCCAGCAGCCCTGGGACAGGGTGGGGAGGCGGGGAGCTGTTTTTT
cdr3_aa: CASSPGTGWGGGELFF

j_call: TRBJ1-2
cdr3_length: 14
d_call: TRBD1
clone_size: .
v_call: TRBV27
cdr3_nt: TGTGCCAGCAGGCGCGGACAGGGGTCTTTTGGCTACACCTTC
cdr3_aa: CASRRGQGSFGYTF

j_call: TRBJ2-2
cdr3_length: 14
d_call: .
clone_size: .
v_call: TRBV20-1
cdr3_nt: TGCAGTGCGCCACCGGGACGAAACACCGGGGAGCTGTTTTTT
cdr3_aa: CSAPPGRNTGELFF

j_call: TRBJ2-7
cdr3_length: 12
d_call: .
clone_size: many
v_call: TRBV5-6
cdr3_nt: TGCGCCAGCAGCTCTGAGCCCTACGAGCAGTACTTC
cdr3_aa: CASSSEPYEQYF

j_call: TRBJ2-3
cdr3_length: 16
d_call: TRBD2
clone_size: many
v_call: TRBV2
cdr3_nt: TGTGCCAGTTCCTACCGGCTAGCGGGCCAAGGAGATACGCAGTATTTT
cdr3_aa: CASSYRLAGQGDTQYF

j_call: TRBJ1-1
cdr3_length: 14
d_call: .
clone_size: .
v_call: TRBV7-9
cdr3_nt: TGTGCCAGCAGCTTAGACGGGACGGTTTTTGAAGCTTTCTTT
cdr3_aa: CASSLDGTVFEAFF

j_call: TRBJ2-4
cdr3_length: 19
d_call: TRBD2
clone_size: .
v_call: TRBV18
cdr3_nt: TGTGCCAGCTCATCGGGACTAGCGCGAAGGGAGGTAGCCAAAAACATTCAGTACTTC
cdr3_aa: CASSSGLARREVAKNIQYF

j_call: TRBJ1-4
cdr3_length: 14
d_call: TRBD1
clone_size: few
v_call: TRBV2
cdr3_nt: TGTGCCAGCAGTGGGACAGGGACAAATGAAAAACTGTTTTTT
cdr3_aa: CASSGTGTNEKLFF

j_call: TRBJ1-2
cdr3_length: 13
d_call: .
clone_size: many
v_call: TRBV9
cdr3_nt: TGTGCCAGCAGCGTAGGGACGCTGCCGGTCTACACCTTC
cdr3_aa: CASSVGTLPVYTF

j_call: TRBJ2-7
cdr3_length: 15
d_call: TRBD1
clone_size: many
v_call: TRBV24-1
cdr3_nt: TGTGCCACCAGTGATCCGCGACAGGGATCCTACGAGCAGTACTTC
cdr3_aa: CATSDPRQGSYEQYF

j_call: TRBJ1-2
cdr3_length: 13
d_call: TRBD1
clone_size: .
v_call: TRBV12-3/TRBV12-4
cdr3_nt: TGTGCCAGCAGTCGACCAGGGGGCGGTGGCTACACCTTC
cdr3_aa: CASSRPGGGGYTF

j_call: TRBJ1-2
cdr3_length: 13
d_call: .
clone_size: many
v_call: TRBV30
cdr3_nt: TGTGCCTGGGAAACAGGGACCTATGGTGGCTACACCTTC
cdr3_aa: CAWETGTYGGYTF

j_call: TRBJ2-3
cdr3_length: 18
d_call: TRBD2
clone_size: .
v_call: TRBV3-1
cdr3_nt: TGTGCCAGCAGCCAAAGGACTAGCGGAGTTCTTCTCCGGGATACGCAGTATTTT
cdr3_aa: CASSQRTSGVLLRDTQYF

j_call: TRBJ2-5
cdr3_length: 18
d_call: TRBD1
clone_size: few
v_call: TRBV6-5
cdr3_nt: TGTGCCAGCAGTTACTCGAGGGACAGGGAGGCCTTCCGGAAGACCCAGTACTTC
cdr3_aa: CASSYSRDREAFRKTQYF

j_call: TRBJ1-6
cdr3_length: 17
d_call: .
clone_size: few
v_call: TRBV9
cdr3_nt: TGTGCCAGCCACCCCGGAGAGGGGAGCTCCTATAATTCACCCCTCCACTTT
cdr3_aa: CASHPGEGSSYNSPLHF

j_call: TRBJ2-1
cdr3_length: 15
d_call: TRBD2
clone_size: few
v_call: TRBV5-1
cdr3_nt: TGCGCCAGCAGCCTGGCAGGAGCGGGAGTGGATGAGCAGTTCTTC
cdr3_aa: CASSLAGAGVDEQFF

j_call: TRBJ1-2
cdr3_length: 15
d_call: .
clone_size: .
v_call: TRBV6-5
cdr3_nt: TGTGCCAGCAGTTACTCGACAGGCCCTAACTATGGCTACACCTTC
cdr3_aa: CASSYSTGPNYGYTF

j_call: TRBJ2-2
cdr3_length: 13
d_call: .
clone_size: many
v_call: TRBV27
cdr3_nt: TGTGCCAGCAGCAAACAGGGCACCGGGGAGCTGTTTTTT
cdr3_aa: CASSKQGTGELFF

j_call: TRBJ2-7
cdr3_length: 13
d_call: .
clone_size: many
v_call: TRBV28
cdr3_nt: TGTGCCAGCAGGGGTACAGGGACCTACGAGCAGTACTTC
cdr3_aa: CASRGTGTYEQYF

j_call: TRBJ2-2
cdr3_length: 14
d_call: TRBD1
clone_size: many
v_call: TRBV28
cdr3_nt: TGTGCCAGCAGGACAGGGGGGCGAACCGGGGAGCTGTTTTTT
cdr3_aa: CASRTGGRTGELFF

j_call: TRBJ2-7
cdr3_length: 15
d_call: .
clone_size: .
v_call: TRBV13
cdr3_nt: TGTGCCAGCAGCGGGAGACAGGTTGGAGCCTACGAGCAGTACTTC
cdr3_aa: CASSGRQVGAYEQYF

j_call: TRBJ2-5
cdr3_length: 15
d_call: .
clone_size: .
v_call: TRBV4-1
cdr3_nt: TGCGCCAGCAGCCCTTCGTTGAGGGCACAAGAGACCCAGTACTTC
cdr3_aa: CASSPSLRAQETQYF

j_call: TRBJ2-7
cdr3_length: 15
d_call: TRBD2
clone_size: many
v_call: TRBV6-1
cdr3_nt: TGTGCCAGCATCCCAAAGGCAGCGGGAGGATACGAGCAGTACTTC
cdr3_aa: CASIPKAAGGYEQYF

j_call: TRBJ2-7
cdr3_length: 14
d_call: .
clone_size: few
v_call: TRBV5-1
cdr3_nt: TGCGCCAGCAGCTTGGGCACAGGGTACCGCGAGCAGTACTTC
cdr3_aa: CASSLGTGYREQYF

j_call: TRBJ1-2
cdr3_length: 13
d_call: .
clone_size: few
v_call: TRBV19
cdr3_nt: TGTGCCAGTAGTATGGGGGACAACTATGGCTACACCTTC
cdr3_aa: CASSMGDNYGYTF

j_call: TRBJ2-7
cdr3_length: 12
d_call: .
clone_size: .
v_call: TRBV29-1
cdr3_nt: TGCAGCGTTGGAGACGGACCCTACGAGCAGTACTTC
cdr3_aa: CSVGDGPYEQYF

j_call: TRBJ2-7
cdr3_length: 15
d_call: .
clone_size: many
v_call: TRBV5-1
cdr3_nt: TGCGCCAGCAGCCCCAGGTGGCAGACTCTCTACGAGCAGTACTTC
cdr3_aa: CASSPRWQTLYEQYF

j_call: TRBJ2-7
cdr3_length: 14
d_call: TRBD1
clone_size: many
v_call: TRBV30
cdr3_nt: TGTGCCTGGAGTGTTGGGACAGGGGGGTACGAGCAGTACTTC
cdr3_aa: CAWSVGTGGYEQYF

j_call: TRBJ2-2
cdr3_length: 16
d_call: TRBD2
clone_size: .
v_call: TRBV5-1
cdr3_nt: TGCGCCAGCAGCTTGGCTGCTAGCGGGAGCTCCGGGGAGCTGTTTTTT
cdr3_aa: CASSLAASGSSGELFF

j_call: TRBJ2-1
cdr3_length: 16
d_call: .
clone_size: many
v_call: TRBV2
cdr3_nt: TGTGCCAGCAGGAAAAGGGGGGCGGACACCTACAATGAGCAGTTCTTC
cdr3_aa: CASRKRGADTYNEQFF